This T cell receptor (beta chain) was identified in a study of blood T cell repertoires in COVID-19. Study-wide context: The United States, Italy and Spain supplied acute and convalescent COVID-19 samples. The analysed material was cDNA or gDNA that came from T cells, B-cell-depleted T cells, or PBMCs.

Trimming stripped 1 base from V and 1 base from J, with 10 bases between. The CDR3 covers 15 residues. The germline CDR1 and CDR2 sequences are SGHRS and YFSETQ. Per the authors' pipeline: Estimation of nucleated cell counts was performed using reference gene primer amplification. Data came from immunoSEQ multiplex PCR; TCRdb stores just in-frame clones and leaves some out. The V and J calls and clone size come from that table; D and trimming were worked out from the DNA. The sample consists of 30,000 to 45,000 clones, around 78% of them appearing once. This rearrangement joins TRBV5-1 to TRBJ2-3, with no clear D. What was sequenced was peripheral blood. The sequence was obtained from a man aged 55 to 70 with acute or convalescent COVID-19. As DNA, the CDR3 is TGCGCCAGCAGCTTGAGGTCCCAGGGCACAGATACGCAGTATTTT. Its translation: CASSLRSQGTDTQYF.